This T cell receptor beta chain was recovered during a study of T cells in Graves' hyperthyroidism and ophthalmopathy. This clonotype was detected ten times or more. CDR3 length: 14 amino acids. The germline gives CDR1 LGHNT, CDR2 FRNRAP. V lost 1 base to trimming and J lost 11 bases, with 17 bases between them. Amplified regions were TCR beta CDR3 sequences from RNA transcripts. The study used the HTBI primer set for a first-round RT-PCR of the TCR CDR3. TCRdb reprocessed the multiplex PCR reads with MiXCR, giving one entry per CDR3 protein. The table shows over 650,000 distinct CDR3 sequences, with roughly 15% occurring only once.

The specimen sequenced was blood. The TCR originated in a man between 18 and 29 years old with Graves' hyperthyroidism. The V and J genes are TRBV12-5 and TRBJ1-1, with D unresolved. The CDR3 DNA sequence: TGTGCTAGTGGTTTGGATTCGACGGGCGATTTGGCTTTCTTT. It codes for CASGLDSTGDLAFF.